The following is a TCR beta chain sequence with its context. What it binds is unknown. These data originate in a study of vaccination and CD4 T cells after COVID-19. The wider study: Each post-COVID sample was drawn after diagnosis, and the median interval was approximately 100 days (range 35 to 161).

An Oncomine TCR Beta short-read assay was used to sequence the DNA from cultured CD4+ T cells. TCRdb recomputed calls from the PCR reads with MiXCR, one row per CDR3 protein. Counted here are about 13,000 distinct CDR3 sequences, approximately 52% occurring once; the ten biggest clones make up 15% to 19%. The CDR3 covers 15 residues. Deletions cut 3 bases from V and 1 base from J, with 11 bases between. CDR1 and CDR2 from the germline V gene are KGHDR and SFDVKD. Treatment denoted: approximately 9-day PBMC culture with coronavirus spike peptide pools or control peptides (ViraFEST assay). The specimen sequenced was CD4+ T cells from blood, cultured in vitro. V usage is TRBV24-1 and J usage is TRBJ2-5; D is unclear. This TCR was sampled from a human donor who had recovered from COVID-19. CDR3 coding DNA: TGTGCCACCAGTGATGTCACCTTTTCCCAAGAGACCCAGTACTTC. Protein product: CATSDVTFSQETQYF.